The entry that follows covers one T cell receptor beta chain sequence. Its antigen remains unknown. The sample comes from a study of T cells in localized non-small cell lung cancer. Findings of the study overall: Uninvolved adjacent lung showed higher T cell clonality than tumor. Researchers found a median approximately 60 of the top 100 tumor clones in adjacent lung. Longer overall survival was seen with higher T cell density measured in blood.

The trim removed 4 bases at V and 3 bases at J, leaving 6 bases unmatched. There are 15 residues in the CDR3. CDR1 SEHNR and CDR2 FQNEAQ come from the germline V gene (reference sequence). Sequencing was performed with immunoSEQ multiplex PCR; in TCRdb, only in-frame clones are kept and a portion is missing. This sample has just under 35,000 clones, with 80% to 95% found just once. The TCR comes from a female donor of 60 years or more with stage II lung adenocarcinoma. Sample: peripheral blood mononuclear cells, taken before any cancer treatment. The chain carries TRBV7-9 and TRBJ2-3; TRBD2 matches 8 bases. CDR3 sequence: CASSSGGGGTDTQYF. In DNA form, the CDR3 reads TGTGCCAGCAGCTCGGGAGGGGGAGGGACAGATACGCAGTATTTT.